This T cell receptor (beta chain) was captured by sequencing in a study of Graves' ophthalmopathy and Graves' hyperthyroidism. The PBMCs had their origin in roughly 9.4 ml of fresh peripheral blood. Remarks on this clonotype: Its antigen is as yet unknown.

Researchers took RNA transcripts and amplified TCR beta CDR3 regions from them. RT-PCR in the first round used HTBI primers; a second-round multiplex PCR followed. TCRdb passed the multiplex PCR reads through MiXCR, listing each CDR3 protein once. This table has approximately 160,000 distinct CDR3 sequences, under 45% appearing once. General study points: Classification of ophthalmopathy versus stable hyperthyroidism by a 13-signature model yielded approximately 90% sensitivity and roughly 81% specificity.

This TCR was recovered from a man aged 30 to 45 with Graves' ophthalmopathy. The material sequenced was peripheral blood.

CDR3 loop: CAISESETQYF. The CDR3 region has the DNA TGTGCCATCAGTGAGTCCGAGACCCAGTACTTC. The V and J genes are TRBV10-3 and TRBJ2-5; D gene ambiguous. Per germline, CDR1 ENHRY and CDR2 SYGVKD. There are 11 residues in the CDR3. Between the trimmed V and J ends, which lost 0 bases and 5 bases, there was a span of 1 base.